This TCR beta chain was sequenced in a study of memory CD4+ T cells and cytomegalovirus serostatus. In the study overall: Of the healthy Belgian adults, roughly ten were CMV seropositive and about 24 seronegative.

Germline V gives CDR1 MDHEN, CDR2 SYDVKM. The J segment lost 7 bases and the V segment lost 7 bases, leaving 15 bases of the junction unmatched. The CDR3 sequence is 15 residues long. Method: immunoSEQ multiplex PCR; TCRdb's copy keeps in-frame clones and lacks some. The table has approximately 46,000 clones, about 74% seen once. The sort gate was single viable CD3+CD4+CD8-CD45RO+ cells for memory CD4+ T cells. After thawing, CD4+ T cells were positively selected. This receptor was obtained from an adult in good health and CMV-seropositive. The material sequenced was memory CD4+ T cells from blood. The chain couples TRBV28 to TRBJ1-2; 7 bases agree with TRBD1. The CDR3 is CASTLSTGAEGGYTF. In DNA form, the CDR3 reads TGTGCCAGCACCCTCTCAACAGGGGCGGAGGGTGGCTACACCTTC.